This T cell receptor (beta chain) was documented in a study of cytomegalovirus exposure and HLA in healthy donors. With 6 bases removed from V and 4 bases from J, the gap between germline ends came to 15 bases. Per germline, CDR1 SNHLY and CDR2 FYNNEI. The CDR3 sequence is 15 residues long. Donors were nominally healthy when sampled, though unrecorded immune exposures were likely. PCR used 60 Vbeta primers and 13 Jbeta primers. Data came from immunoSEQ multiplex PCR; TCRdb stores just in-frame clones and leaves some out. The sample includes fewer than 130,000 clones, just over 75% of them seen just once.

The sequence was obtained from a man aged 25-45 years in good health and CMV-seropositive. The rearrangement joins TRBV2 to TRBJ2-2; perhaps TRBD2 as D (6 bases). What was sequenced was PBMCs. CDR3 residues: CASSGSAPGTGELFF. The CDR3 bases are TGTGCCAGCAGCGGGAGCGCGCCGGGCACCGGGGAGCTGTTTTTT.